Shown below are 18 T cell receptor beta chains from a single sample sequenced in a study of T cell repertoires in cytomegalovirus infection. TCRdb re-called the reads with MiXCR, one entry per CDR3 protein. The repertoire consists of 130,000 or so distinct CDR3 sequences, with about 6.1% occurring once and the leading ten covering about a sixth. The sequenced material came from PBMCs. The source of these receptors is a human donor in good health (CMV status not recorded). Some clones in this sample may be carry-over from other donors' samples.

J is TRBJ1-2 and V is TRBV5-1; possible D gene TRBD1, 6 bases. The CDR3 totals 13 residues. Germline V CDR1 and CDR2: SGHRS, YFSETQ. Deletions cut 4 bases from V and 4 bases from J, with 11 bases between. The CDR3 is CASSADSSYGYTF. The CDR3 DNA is TGCGCCAGCAGCGCGGACAGCAGCTATGGCTACACCTTC.

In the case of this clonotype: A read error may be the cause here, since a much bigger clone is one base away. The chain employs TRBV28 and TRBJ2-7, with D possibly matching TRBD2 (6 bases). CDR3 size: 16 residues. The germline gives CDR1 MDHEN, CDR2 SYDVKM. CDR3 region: CASSSPTRSLSYEQHF. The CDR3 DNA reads TGTGCCAGCAGTTCCCCGACTAGAAGTCTCTCCTACGAGCAGCACTTC.

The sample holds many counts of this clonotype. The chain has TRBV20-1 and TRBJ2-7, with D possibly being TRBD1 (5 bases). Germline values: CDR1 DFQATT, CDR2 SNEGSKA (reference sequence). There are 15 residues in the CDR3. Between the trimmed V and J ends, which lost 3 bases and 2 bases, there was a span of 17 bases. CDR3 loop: CSASPAGMGPYEQYF. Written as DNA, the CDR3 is TGCAGTGCTAGCCCCGCAGGGATGGGGCCCTACGAGCAGTACTTC.

The CDR3 DNA reads as TGTGCCAGTAGTATATACAGGGATTCAAGTCTCTTACCGAACACTGAAGCTTTCTTT. Protein sequence: CASSIYRDSSLLPNTEAFF. The chain employs TRBV19 and TRBJ1-1, with D possibly matching TRBD1 (6 bases). Trimming left V 2 bases short and J 1 base short, with 23 bases between. The CDR3 is 19 residues long. The V gene's germline CDR1 is LNHDA and CDR2 SQIVND (reference sequence). The full variable domain, in which reference TRBV19 and TRBJ1-1 provide the parts outside the CDR3, is DGGITQSPKYLFRKEGQNVTLSCEQNLNHDAMYWYRQDPGQGLRLIYYSQIVNDFQKGDIAEGYSVSREKKESFPLTVTSAQKNPTAFYLCASSIYRDSSLLPNTEAFFGQGTRLTVV.

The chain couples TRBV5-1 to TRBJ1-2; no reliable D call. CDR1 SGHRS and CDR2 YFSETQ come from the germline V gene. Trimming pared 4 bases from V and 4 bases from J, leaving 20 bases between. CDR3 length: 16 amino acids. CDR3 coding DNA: TGCGCCAGCAGCCCCTCTACCCCGGCGGTAACCTATGGCTACACCTTC. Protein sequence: CASSPSTPAVTYGYTF. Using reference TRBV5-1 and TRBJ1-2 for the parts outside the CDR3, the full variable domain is KAGVTQTPRYLIKTRGQQVTLSCSPISGHRSVSWYQQTPGQGLQFLFEYFSETQRNKGNFPGRFSGRQFSNSRSEMNVSTLELGDSALYLCASSPSTPAVTYGYTFGSGTRLTVV.

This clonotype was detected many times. Here the CDR3 DNA reads TGTGCCAGCAGCTTAACCGGGGGAGGAGGGATGAACACTGAAGCTTTCTTT. This gives the protein CASSLTGGGGMNTEAFF. The chain uses TRBV7-6 and TRBJ1-1, with D perhaps TRBD1 (5 bases). Germline assignment: CDR1 SGHVS and CDR2 FNYEAQ. V was shortened by 2 bases and J by 0 bases, with 16 bases between the two germline ends. The CDR3 runs 17 residues.

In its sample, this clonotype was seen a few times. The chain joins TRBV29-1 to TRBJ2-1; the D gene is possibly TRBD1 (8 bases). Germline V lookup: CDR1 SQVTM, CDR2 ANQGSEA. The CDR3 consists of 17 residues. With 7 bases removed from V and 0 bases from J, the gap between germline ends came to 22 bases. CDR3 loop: CSGTGRGSQSSYNEQFF. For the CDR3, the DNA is TGCAGCGGGACAGGGCGGGGGTCGCAGAGCTCCTACAATGAGCAGTTCTTC.

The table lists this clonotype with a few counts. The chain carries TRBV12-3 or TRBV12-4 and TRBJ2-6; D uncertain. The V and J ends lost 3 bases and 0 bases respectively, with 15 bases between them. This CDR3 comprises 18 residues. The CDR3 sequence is CASSFSSDGYSGANVLTF. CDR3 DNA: TGTGCCAGCAGTTTTTCATCGGACGGTTACTCTGGGGCCAACGTCCTGACTTTC.

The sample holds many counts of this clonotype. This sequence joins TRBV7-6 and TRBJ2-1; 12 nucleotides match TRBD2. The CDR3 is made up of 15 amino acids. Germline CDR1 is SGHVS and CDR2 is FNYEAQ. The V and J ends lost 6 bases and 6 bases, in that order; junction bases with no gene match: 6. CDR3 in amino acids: CASSALAGGTNEQFF. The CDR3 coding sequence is TGTGCCAGCAGTGCCCTAGCGGGGGGGACCAATGAGCAGTTCTTC. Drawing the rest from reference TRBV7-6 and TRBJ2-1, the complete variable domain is GAGVSQSPRYKVTKRGQDVALRCDPISGHVSLYWYRQALGQGPEFLTYFNYEAQQDKSGLPNDRFSAERPEGSISTLTIQRTEQRDSAMYRCASSALAGGTNEQFFGPGTRLTVL.

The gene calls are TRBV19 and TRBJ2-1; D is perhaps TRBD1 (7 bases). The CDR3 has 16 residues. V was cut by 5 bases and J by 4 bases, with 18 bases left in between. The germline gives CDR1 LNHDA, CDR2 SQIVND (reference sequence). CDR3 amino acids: CASSVYLQGRYNEQFF. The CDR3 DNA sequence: TGTGCCAGTAGTGTTTACCTACAGGGGAGGTACAATGAGCAGTTCTTC.

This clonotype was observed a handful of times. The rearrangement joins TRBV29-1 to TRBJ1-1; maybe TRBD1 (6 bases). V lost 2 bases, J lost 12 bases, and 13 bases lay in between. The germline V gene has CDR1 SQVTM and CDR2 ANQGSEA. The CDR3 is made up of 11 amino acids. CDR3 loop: CSVELGRGPFF. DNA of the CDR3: TGCAGCGTTGAATTGGGCAGGGGACCTTTCTTT.

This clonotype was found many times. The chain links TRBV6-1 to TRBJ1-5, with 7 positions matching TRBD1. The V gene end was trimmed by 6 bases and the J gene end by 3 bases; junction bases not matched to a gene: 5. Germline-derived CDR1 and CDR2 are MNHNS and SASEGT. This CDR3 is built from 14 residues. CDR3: CASRSDRYNQPQHF. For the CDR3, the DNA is TGTGCCAGCAGATCGGACAGGTACAATCAGCCCCAGCATTTT.

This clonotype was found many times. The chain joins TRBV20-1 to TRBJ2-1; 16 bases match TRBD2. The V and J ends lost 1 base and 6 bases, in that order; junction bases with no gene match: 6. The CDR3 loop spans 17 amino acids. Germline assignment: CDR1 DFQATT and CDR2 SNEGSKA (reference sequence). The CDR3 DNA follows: TGCAGTGCTAGAGTCCCGGGGACTAGCGGGGGGGCCAATGAGCAGTTCTTC. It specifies CSARVPGTSGGANEQFF.

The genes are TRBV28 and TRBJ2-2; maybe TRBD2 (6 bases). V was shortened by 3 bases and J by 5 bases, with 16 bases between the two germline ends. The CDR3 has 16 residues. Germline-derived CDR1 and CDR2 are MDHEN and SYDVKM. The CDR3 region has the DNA TGTGCCAGCAGTTTCATCGGGAGTGTGGGTACCGGGGAGCTGTTTTTT. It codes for CASSFIGSVGTGELFF.

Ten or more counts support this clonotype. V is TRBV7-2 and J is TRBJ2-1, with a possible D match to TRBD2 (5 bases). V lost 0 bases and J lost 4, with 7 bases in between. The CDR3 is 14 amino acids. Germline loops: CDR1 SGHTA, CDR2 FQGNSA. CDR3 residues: CASSLAPGYNEQFF. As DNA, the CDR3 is TGTGCCAGCAGCTTAGCTCCGGGGTACAATGAGCAGTTCTTC.

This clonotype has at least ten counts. The CDR3 loop is CASPSGATEAFF. In DNA, the CDR3 is TGTGCCAGCCCAAGTGGGGCTACTGAAGCTTTCTTT. J is TRBJ1-1 and V is TRBV6-1; D perhaps matches TRBD1 (5 bases). The germline CDR1 and CDR2 sequences are MNHNS and SASEGT. This CDR3 spans 12 amino acids. Trimming shortened V by 8 bases and J by 5 bases, and 12 bases separated the two germline ends.

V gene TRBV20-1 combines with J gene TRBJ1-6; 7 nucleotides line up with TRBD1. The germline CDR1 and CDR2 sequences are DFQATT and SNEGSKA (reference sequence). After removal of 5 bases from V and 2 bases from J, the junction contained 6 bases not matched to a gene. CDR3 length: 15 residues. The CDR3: CSAQTGSTYNSPLHF. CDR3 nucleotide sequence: TGCAGTGCTCAGACAGGGTCGACCTATAATTCACCCCTCCACTTT.

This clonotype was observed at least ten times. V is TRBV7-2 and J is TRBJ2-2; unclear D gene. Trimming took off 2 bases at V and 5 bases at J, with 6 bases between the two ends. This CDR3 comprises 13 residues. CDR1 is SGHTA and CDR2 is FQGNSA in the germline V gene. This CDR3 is CASSLPSTGELFF. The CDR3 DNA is TGTGCCAGCAGCTTACCGAGTACCGGGGAGCTGTTTTTT.